The T cell receptor (beta chain) described here comes from a study of T cells in tuberculosis. Study at large: Samples predate treatment or fall within its first 7 days.

Trimming took 8 bases from V and 5 from J, leaving 15 bases between them. This CDR3 region has 13 residues. The germline gives CDR1 ENHRY, CDR2 SYGVKD. TCRdb's copy holds only in-frame clones and misses some; the assay was immunoSEQ multiplex PCR. Of around 23,000 clones listed, approximately 85% are singletons. The time point is: new active TB diagnosis, blood taken before or within 7 days of starting treatment. Here the sequenced sample was PBMCs, taken at tuberculosis diagnosis. The V and J genes are TRBV10-3 and TRBJ1-1; D possibly corresponds to TRBD1 (6 bases). The clonotype was recovered from an adult with tuberculosis. The CDR3, as DNA: TGTGCCATCTGGGGCAGGGGAGAGACTGAAGCTTTCTTT. Residues: CAIWGRGETEAFF.